These 25 T cell receptor beta chains were all obtained from the same sample, sequenced in a study of OX40 agonist ivuxolimab in advanced cancers. Sequencing was performed with immunoSEQ multiplex PCR; in TCRdb, only in-frame clones are kept and a portion is missing. The sample shows more than 70,000 clones, 91% of them seen only once. The source was CD4+ or CD8+ T cells sorted from blood, collected in a trial of the OX40 agonist ivuxolimab. Receptors originate from an adult with an advanced solid tumor such as melanoma, head and neck, liver or kidney cancer.

This chain joins TRBV5-4 and TRBJ1-1, with D tentatively TRBD1 (5 bases). Trimming stripped 2 bases from V and 4 bases from J, with 15 bases between. Germline V CDR1 and CDR2: SGHNT, YYREEE (reference sequence). The CDR3 loop spans 15 amino acids. The CDR3 region is CASSFQGFGVTEAFF. In DNA form, the CDR3 reads TGTGCCAGCAGCTTCCAGGGATTTGGAGTCACTGAAGCTTTCTTT.

This clone showed up just once. The chain recombines TRBV5-1 with TRBJ2-1, with TRBD2 matching 10 bases. CDR3 length: 17 amino acids. Per germline, CDR1 SGHRS and CDR2 YFSETQ. V gave up 4 bases and J gave up 5 bases; unmatched junction bases: 12. In DNA form, the CDR3 reads TGCGCCAGCAGCAAATGGGGTCCAGCGGGAGGGAACAATGAGCAGTTCTTC. It yields the protein CASSKWGPAGGNNEQFF.

This rearrangement joins TRBV5-1 to TRBJ2-2, with 10 positions matching TRBD2. CDR1 and CDR2 from the germline V gene are SGHRS and YFSETQ. The CDR3 covers 18 residues. The V segment lost 2 bases and the J segment 6 bases; nucleotides outside the gene matches: 13. The CDR3 loop is CASSFTGTSVRAAGELFF. The CDR3 coding sequence is TGCGCCAGCAGCTTTACCGGGACTAGCGTTAGGGCGGCCGGGGAGCTGTTTTTT. Based on the CDR3 plus reference TRBV5-1 and TRBJ2-2, the full variable domain is KAGVTQTPRYLIKTRGQQVTLSCSPISGHRSVSWYQQTPGQGLQFLFEYFSETQRNKGNFPGRFSGRQFSNSRSEMNVSTLELGDSALYLCASSFTGTSVRAAGELFFGEGSRLTVL.

The chain joins TRBV30 to TRBJ1-4; D gene ambiguous. The CDR3 is 13 residues long. V gave up 2 bases and J gave up 4 bases, with 8 bases separating them. CDR1 GTSNPN and CDR2 SVGIG come from the germline V gene (reference sequence). CDR3 residues: CAWSKAFNEKLFF. The CDR3 coding sequence is TGTGCCTGGAGTAAGGCCTTTAATGAAAAACTGTTTTTT.

The chain couples TRBV5-5 to TRBJ2-4; 8 bases fit TRBD1. From germline, CDR1 is SGHKS and CDR2 YYEKEE (reference sequence). Losses at the gene ends were 0 bases for V and 9 bases for J; bases not matched to a gene: 5. CDR3 length: 14 residues. CDR3 sequence reads: CASSLGQGASIQYF. CDR3 bases: TGTGCCAGCAGCTTGGGGCAGGGGGCGTCCATTCAGTACTTC.

This clone was recorded a few times. This sequence joins TRBV6-5 and TRBJ2-7; TRBD1 matches at 8 bases. CDR1 and CDR2 (germline): MNHEY, SVGAGI. V was pared by 6 bases and J by 5 bases, with 9 bases of the junction left unmatched. CDR3 size: 14 residues. CDR3 sequence reads: CASSQDRAWDEQYF. The CDR3, as DNA: TGTGCCAGCAGCCAGGACAGGGCATGGGACGAGCAGTACTTC.

The chain is built from TRBV7-6 and TRBJ2-7; 7 bases line up with TRBD1. CDR3 size: 14 residues. From germline, CDR1 is SGHVS and CDR2 FNYEAQ. Losses at the gene ends were 5 bases for V and 2 bases for J; bases not matched to a gene: 6. The DNA of the CDR3 is TGTGCCAGCAGCCGGGACAGCCTAACCTACGAGCAGTACTTC. Translated: CASSRDSLTYEQYF.

The gene calls are TRBV2 and TRBJ2-2, with D uncertain. From germline, CDR1 is SNHLY and CDR2 FYNNEI. V was shortened by 6 bases and J by 3 bases, with 8 bases between the two germline ends. The CDR3 contains 13 residues. CDR3 amino acids: CASSRAHTGELFF. The CDR3 DNA is TGTGCCAGCAGCCGGGCGCACACCGGGGAGCTGTTTTTT. The full variable domain, with the rest looked up from reference TRBV2 and TRBJ2-2, is EPEVTQTPSHQVTQMGQEVILRCVPISNHLYFYWYRQILGQKVEFLVSFYNNEISEKSEIFDDQFSVERPDGSNFTLKIRSTKLEDSAMYFCASSRAHTGELFFGEGSRLTVL.

This chain links TRBV18 with TRBJ1-1, with TRBD1 as a possible D gene (5 bases). V was pared by 3 bases and J by 1 base, with 6 bases between. CDR3 length equals 13 residues. The germline V gene has CDR1 KGHSH and CDR2 LQKENI. CDR3 nucleotides: TGTGCCAGCTCACCGAGGGGGAACACTGAAGCTTTCTTT. Residues: CASSPRGNTEAFF.

This clone occurred once. The CDR3 nucleotides are TGTGCCAGCAGCGACGGCCCCGAGCAGTACTTC. This sequence encodes CASSDGPEQYF. The chain has TRBV5-6 and TRBJ2-7, with D uncertain. Germline loops: CDR1 SGHDT, CDR2 YYEEEE. V was cut by 4 bases and J by 6 bases, with 8 bases left in between. The CDR3 length is 11 residues.

V gene TRBV5-6 combines with J gene TRBJ1-3, with D uncertain. There are 14 residues in the CDR3. Trimming took off 2 bases at V and 4 bases at J, with 10 bases between the two ends. Germline lookup yields CDR1 SGHDT and CDR2 YYEEEE. CDR3 amino acids: CASSFSGSGNTIYF. CDR3 coding DNA: TGTGCCAGCAGCTTCTCGGGTTCAGGAAACACCATATATTTT.

This chain uses TRBV5-1 with TRBJ2-1, with TRBD2 matching 8 bases. Trimming took 6 bases from V and 7 from J; bases not matched to a gene: 6. This CDR3 spans 13 amino acids. The germline V gene encodes CDR1 SGHRS and CDR2 YFSETQ. The CDR3 DNA reads TGCGCCAGCAAGCGGGAGAACGCTAATGAGCAGTTCTTC. Its translation: CASKRENANEQFF.

This clone has just one count. V usage is TRBV21-1 and J usage is TRBJ2-5; whether TRBD2, the table's D call, matches the DNA was not checked. TRBV21-1 is deemed a pseudogene. There are 21 residues in the CDR3. This CDR3 reads CASSKFQRLGLAGIQEETQYF. CDR3 in DNA: TGTGCCAGCAGCAAATTCCAACGCCTAGGACTAGCGGGAATCCAGGAGGAGACCCAGTACTTC.

V gene TRBV7-9 combines with J gene TRBJ1-1, with TRBD1 matching over 9 bases. The germline CDR1 and CDR2 sequences are SEHNR and FQNEAQ (reference sequence). The V gene end was trimmed by 6 bases and the J gene end by 5 bases; junction bases not matched to a gene: 16. The CDR3 covers 17 residues. CDR3 in DNA: TGTGCCAGCAGGATCGGGACAGGGCGGTCGAGGAAAACTGAAGCTTTCTTT. Translation gives CASRIGTGRSRKTEAFF.

The rearrangement links TRBV7-2 to TRBJ2-7; 13 nucleotides agree with TRBD2. CDR3 size: 13 residues. Germline values: CDR1 SGHTA, CDR2 FQGNSA. J lost 6 bases, V lost 8 bases, and 4 bases had no gene match. CDR3 DNA sequence: TGTGCCAGCGGGGGACTAGCGGGATTCGAGCAGTACTTC. It is translated as CASGGLAGFEQYF. Looking up the rest from reference TRBV7-2 and TRBJ2-7 gives the full variable domain: GAGVSQSPSNKVTEKGKDVELRCDPISGHTALYWYRQSLGQGLEFLIYFQGNSAPDKSGLPSDRFSAERTGGSVSTLTIQRTQQEDSAVYLCASGGLAGFEQYFGPGTRLTVT.

The J gene is TRBJ2-2, the V gene TRBV5-1; 11 nucleotides line up with TRBD2. With 5 bases clipped from V and 5 bases from J, the junction kept 2 bases outside the gene matches. CDR3 length: 14 amino acids. The germline CDR1 and CDR2 sequences are SGHRS and YFSETQ. The CDR3 nucleotides read TGCGCCAGCAGACGGACTAGCGGGACCGGGGAGCTGTTTTTT. Residues: CASRRTSGTGELFF.

The genes are TRBV7-2 and TRBJ1-2; TRBD1 aligns across 9 bases. This CDR3 is built from 13 residues. Trimming at V came to 4 bases and at J to 6 bases, leaving 3 bases not matched to a gene. Per the germline V gene, CDR1 is SGHTA and CDR2 is FQGNSA. This CDR3 reads CASSSGTGNGYTF. In DNA form, the CDR3 reads TGTGCCAGCAGCTCCGGGACAGGGAATGGCTACACCTTC.

This clone was counted once. The chain employs TRBV11-2 and TRBJ2-3; possible D gene TRBD1, 5 bases. Germline lookup yields CDR1 SGHAT and CDR2 FQNNGV. Trimming stripped 6 bases from V and 3 bases from J, with 10 bases between. This CDR3 is 13 amino acids long. The CDR3 DNA is TGTGCCAGCAGATTTCAGGGAACAGATACGCAGTATTTT. Its translation: CASRFQGTDTQYF.

CDR3 residues: CASSFRGNTEAFF. CDR3 in DNA: TGTGCCAGCAGCTTCCGGGGGAACACTGAAGCTTTCTTT. The chain combines TRBV11-3 with TRBJ1-1; no clear D. The CDR3 length is 13 residues. Germline V gene sequence: CDR1 SGHNT, CDR2 YENEEA. The ends were cut back, 3 bases at V and 1 base at J, with 6 bases in the middle.

The chain is built from TRBV7-9 and TRBJ2-2; tentative D call: TRBD1 (5 bases). V lost 6 bases and J 6 bases, leaving 23 bases between the germline ends. There are 17 residues in the CDR3. Per the germline V gene, CDR1 is SEHNR and CDR2 is FQNEAQ (reference sequence). CDR3 amino acids: CASSTPIHQGNAGELFF. The CDR3 region has the DNA TGTGCCAGCAGTACCCCCATTCACCAGGGTAACGCCGGGGAGCTGTTTTTT.

The gene calls are TRBV2 and TRBJ2-7; 8 nucleotides line up with TRBD2. The V gene's germline CDR1 is SNHLY and CDR2 FYNNEI. The CDR3 consists of 14 residues. The trim removed 6 bases at V and 5 bases at J, leaving 9 bases unmatched. CDR3 region: CASRVAGRPDEQYF. The CDR3 nucleotides read TGTGCCAGCAGGGTAGCGGGGAGACCCGACGAGCAGTACTTC.

The rearrangement uses TRBV28 and TRBJ2-7, with TRBD1 as a possible D gene (5 bases). Looked up from germline, CDR1 is MDHEN and CDR2 is SYDVKM. Trimming cost V 1 base and J 1 base, with 8 bases left between them. The CDR3 covers 14 residues. CDR3 sequence: CASSLSGPSYEQYF. The CDR3 coding sequence is TGTGCCAGCAGTTTATCAGGGCCGTCCTACGAGCAGTACTTC.

This sequence joins TRBV11-3 and TRBJ2-3, with 9 bases that match TRBD1. Germline values: CDR1 SGHNT, CDR2 YENEEA. The CDR3 loop spans 14 amino acids. V lost 1 base, J lost 5 bases, and 1 base stayed unmatched. The CDR3 DNA follows: TGTGCCAGCAGCTTAGGACAGGGGGGAGATACGCAGTATTTT. This translates into CASSLGQGGDTQYF.

The chain recombines TRBV7-2 with TRBJ1-4; D is possibly TRBD1 (5 bases). The germline V gene has CDR1 SGHTA and CDR2 FQGNSA. The CDR3 covers 14 residues. V dropped 5 bases and J dropped 0 bases, with 7 bases sitting between them. CDR3 sequence (DNA): TGTGCCAGCAGCACAGGCGCAACTAATGAAAAACTGTTTTTT. Residues: CASSTGATNEKLFF. Full variable domain (outside the CDR3, taken from reference TRBV7-2 and TRBJ1-4): GAGVSQSPSNKVTEKGKDVELRCDPISGHTALYWYRQSLGQGLEFLIYFQGNSAPDKSGLPSDRFSAERTGGSVSTLTIQRTQQEDSAVYLCASSTGATNEKLFFGSGTQLSVL.

This clone was seen once. The gene calls are TRBV28 and TRBJ2-1, with a weak D call TRBD2 (6 bases). The CDR3 is made up of 15 amino acids. Germline V gene lookup returns CDR1 MDHEN and CDR2 SYDVKM. V shed 6 bases and J shed 2 bases, with 14 bases lying between them. The CDR3 here is CASRNSGTAYNEQFF. CDR3 in DNA: TGTGCCAGCAGGAACTCCGGGACTGCCTACAATGAGCAGTTCTTC. The variable domain in full, completed from reference TRBV28 and TRBJ2-1, reads DVKVTQSSRYLVKRTGEKVFLECVQDMDHENMFWYRQDPGLGLRLIYFSYDVKMKEKGDIPEGYSVSREKKERFSLILESASTNQTSMYLCASRNSGTAYNEQFFGPGTRLTVL.